This T cell receptor (beta chain) originates from a study of T cells in Graves' hyperthyroidism and ophthalmopathy. About the research overall: Peripheral blood samples were taken at initial diagnosis, prior to any treatment.

In its sample, this clonotype was seen many times. The antigen remains unidentified. Amplified TCR beta CDR3 regions derived from RNA transcripts. A set of HTBI primers served as the primers for a first-round RT-PCR of the TCR CDR3. A single record per CDR3 protein comes from TCRdb applying MiXCR to the multiplex PCR reads. The sample holds around 580,000 distinct CDR3 sequences, roughly a sixth seen once. Study conclusions and caveats: In validation, the model predicted ophthalmopathy. These predictions came a median around 5.9 months before onset.

This CDR3 has 13 residues. Germline V gene sequence: CDR1 DFQATT, CDR2 SNEGSKA (reference sequence). V lost 2 bases, J lost 2 bases, and 8 bases lay in between. The study left out patients who had uncontrolled infection, other autoimmune disease, pregnancy or lactation. Input material: blood. The sequence was obtained from a woman aged 18-29 years with Graves' hyperthyroidism. This chain connects TRBV20-1 to TRBJ2-3, with no clear D. The chain's CDR3 is CSARSQYTDTQYF. The CDR3 DNA follows: TGCAGTGCTAGAAGCCAGTACACAGATACGCAGTATTTT.